One sample yielded the 18 T cell receptor beta chains listed below, sequenced in a study of blood T cells in healthy people across ages. A second PCR, run for about 7 to 12 cycles, used a sample-barcoded 5' primer plus a J-beta primer mix. One entry per CDR3 protein results from TCRdb running MiXCR on the 5' RACE reads. The repertoire holds roughly 700,000 distinct CDR3 sequences, around half seen once, with about 32% in the top ten. The sequencing input was blood. The receptors stem from a woman aged 60-75 years in good health.

The genes are TRBV20-1 and TRBJ2-5; D not certain. Germline V gene lookup returns CDR1 DFQATT and CDR2 SNEGSKA (reference sequence). The V gene lost 6 bases and the J gene lost 2 bases, with 16 bases spanning the gap. The CDR3 is 14 residues long. The DNA of the CDR3 is TGCAGTGCCCTCCCTGGACCTCTTCAAGAGACCCAGTACTTC. The encoded protein is CSALPGPLQETQYF.

The chain has TRBV2 and TRBJ2-7; 13 bases map to TRBD2. Unmatched junction bases numbered 3, after V lost 1 base and J lost 6 bases. This CDR3 is built from 15 residues. Per germline, CDR1 SNHLY and CDR2 FYNNEI. The CDR3: CASSEGTSGRGEQYF. In nucleotides, the CDR3 is TGTGCCAGCAGTGAAGGGACTAGCGGGAGAGGCGAGCAGTACTTC.

The rearrangement joins TRBV9 to TRBJ1-2; the match to TRBD1 covers 7 bases. CDR3 length: 14 residues. The junction had 9 bases not matched to a gene; V was cut back by 6 bases and J by 4 bases. Germline lookup yields CDR1 SGDLS and CDR2 YYNGEE. The CDR3 loop reads CASNHRGFPYGYTF. As DNA, the CDR3 is TGTGCCAGCAACCACAGGGGCTTCCCCTATGGCTACACCTTC.

V usage is TRBV20-1 and J usage is TRBJ2-1; 16 nucleotides line up with TRBD2. From germline, CDR1 is DFQATT and CDR2 SNEGSKA (reference sequence). The CDR3 extends over 15 amino acids. The junction had 6 bases not matched to a gene; V was cut back by 6 bases and J by 7 bases. The CDR3 DNA reads as TGCAGTGCCAGCGGGACTAGCGGGAGGGTGAATGAGCAGTTCTTC. Residues: CSASGTSGRVNEQFF.

This clonotype appeared many times. The gene calls are TRBV5-1 and TRBJ1-2, with TRBD1 as a possible D gene (5 bases). CDR1 and CDR2 (germline): SGHRS, YFSETQ. V shed 0 bases and J shed 4 bases, with 10 bases lying between them. The CDR3 is 14 amino acids. CDR3: CASSLEGVRYGYTF. The CDR3 coding sequence is TGCGCCAGCAGCTTGGAAGGGGTTCGCTATGGCTACACCTTC.

Ten or more counts support this clonotype. The chain links TRBV5-1 to TRBJ1-2, with D hard to call. The V end lost 4 bases, the J end lost 3 bases, and 13 bases lay between the germline ends. Germline loops: CDR1 SGHRS, CDR2 YFSETQ. The CDR3 loop spans 14 amino acids. For the CDR3, the DNA is TGCGCCAGCAGCCTCGGTCAATCCGACTATGGCTACACCTTC. Its translation is CASSLGQSDYGYTF.

This chain uses TRBV12-3 or TRBV12-4 with TRBJ2-7; TRBD1 or TRBD2 may be the D gene (5 bases each). Gene TRBJ2-5 matches the end of the DNA better, so the J call may be wrong. The CDR3 spans 13 residues. For the CDR3, the DNA is TGTGCCAGCAGTTCGGGGACGGAAGAGACCCAGTACTTC. Its translation: CASSSGTEETQYF.

The rearrangement uses TRBV9 and TRBJ2-3; possibly TRBD2 for D (6 bases). The germline gives CDR1 SGDLS, CDR2 YYNGEE. This CDR3 spans 13 amino acids. Trimming shortened V by 3 bases and J by 5 bases, and 10 bases separated the two germline ends. CDR3 region: CASSGLAEDTQYF. As DNA, the CDR3 is TGTGCCAGCAGCGGATTAGCGGAAGATACGCAGTATTTT.

The CDR3 reads CASSLGLPNEQFF. The CDR3 DNA reads TGTGCCAGCAGTTTAGGGCTACCCAATGAGCAGTTCTTC. The chain has TRBV28 and TRBJ2-1, with D unclear. Per germline, CDR1 MDHEN and CDR2 SYDVKM. The CDR3 sequence is 13 residues long. Trimming shortened V by 2 bases and J by 6 bases, and 8 bases separated the two germline ends.

This clonotype was recorded a few times. V usage is TRBV12-3 or TRBV12-4 and J usage is TRBJ2-1, with TRBD1 matching 8 bases. The CDR3 runs to 15 residues. V dropped 5 bases and J dropped 6; count of bases not matched to a gene: 9. The CDR3 reads CASSPRTGFGNEQFF. The CDR3 DNA reads TGTGCCAGCAGTCCCAGGACAGGGTTTGGCAATGAGCAGTTCTTC.

The rearrangement joins TRBV20-1 to TRBJ2-1, with 7 positions matching TRBD1. Trimming took 6 bases from V and 3 from J; bases not matched to a gene: 11. CDR1 is DFQATT, CDR2 SNEGSKA, per germline (reference sequence). This CDR3 is 15 amino acids long. The CDR3 protein is CSATGAQGVYNEQFF. The CDR3 DNA follows: TGCAGTGCCACCGGCGCCCAGGGGGTCTACAATGAGCAGTTCTTC.

CDR3 loop: CASSPTTGTTDTQYF. CDR3 bases: TGTGCCAGCAGCCCAACGACAGGAACAACAGATACGCAGTATTTT. The chain has TRBV11-1 and TRBJ2-3, with D possibly TRBD1 on 6 matching bases. The V gene lost 5 bases and the J gene lost 3 bases, with 15 bases spanning the gap. The CDR3 loop spans 15 amino acids. Germline V gives CDR1 SGHAT, CDR2 FQDESV (reference sequence).

The chain has TRBV10-3 and TRBJ2-3; 9 bases map to TRBD1. The CDR3 loop spans 16 amino acids. The germline gives CDR1 ENHRY, CDR2 SYGVKD. Trimming cost V 2 bases and J 4 bases; bases outside gene matches: 7. The CDR3 DNA sequence: TGTGCCATCAGTGAGGTCGGGACAGGGACTTCAGATACGCAGTATTTT. Encoded protein: CAISEVGTGTSDTQYF.

This clonotype was recorded a few times. This chain uses TRBV10-3 with TRBJ2-5, with 9 positions matching TRBD1. The DNA end favors TRBJ2-7, so the J call may be wrong. CDR1 and CDR2 from the germline V gene are ENHRY and SYGVKD. This CDR3 is 13 amino acids long. The CDR3 loop is CATAPGQGYEQYF. CDR3 DNA sequence: TGTGCCACTGCTCCGGGACAGGGATACGAGCAGTACTTC.

This rearrangement joins TRBV7-9 to TRBJ2-7; TRBD2 matches at 10 bases. V gave up 4 bases and J gave up 3 bases; unmatched junction bases: 6. CDR1 is SEHNR, CDR2 FQNEAQ, per germline (reference sequence). This CDR3 contains 15 residues. CDR3 DNA: TGTGCCAGCAGCTCTAGACTAGCGGGTGTCTACGAGCAGTACTTC. Amino acids: CASSSRLAGVYEQYF.

CDR3 region: CASSPDGTGLNQPQHF. The CDR3 DNA reads as TGTGCCAGCTCACCCGATGGGACAGGCCTCAATCAGCCCCAGCATTTT. J is TRBJ1-5 and V is TRBV18; 8 nucleotides match TRBD1. Germline lookup yields CDR1 KGHSH and CDR2 LQKENI. The CDR3 has 16 amino acids. After removal of 3 bases from V and 3 bases from J, the junction contained 7 bases not matched to a gene.

There are a few counts of this clonotype. The CDR3 loop reads CASSLVAGVAYEQYF. In nucleotides, the CDR3 is TGTGCCAGCAGCTTAGTAGCGGGAGTTGCCTACGAGCAGTACTTC. The chain recombines TRBV7-2 with TRBJ2-7; 9 nucleotides agree with TRBD2. CDR1 SGHTA and CDR2 FQGNSA come from the germline V gene. The J segment lost 2 bases and the V segment lost 1 base, leaving 3 bases of the junction unmatched. The CDR3 totals 15 residues.

Only one count was recorded for this clonotype. The chain recombines TRBV10-3 with TRBJ2-3; D not certain. CDR1 ENHRY and CDR2 SYGVKD come from the germline V gene. V lost 6 bases to trimming and J lost 2 bases, with 12 bases between them. CDR3 length: 14 amino acids. CDR3 in amino acids: CAIRDEPLTDTQYF. CDR3 in DNA: TGTGCCATCAGGGATGAACCCCTCACAGATACGCAGTATTTT.